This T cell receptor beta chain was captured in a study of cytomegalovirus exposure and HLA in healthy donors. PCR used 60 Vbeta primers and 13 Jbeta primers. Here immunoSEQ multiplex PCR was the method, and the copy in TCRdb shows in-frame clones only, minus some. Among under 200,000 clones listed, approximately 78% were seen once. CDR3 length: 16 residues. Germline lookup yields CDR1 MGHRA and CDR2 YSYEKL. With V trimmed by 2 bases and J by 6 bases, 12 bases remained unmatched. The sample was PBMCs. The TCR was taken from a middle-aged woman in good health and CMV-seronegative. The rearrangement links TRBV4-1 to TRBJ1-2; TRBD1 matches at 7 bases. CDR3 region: CASSQSTGLGENGYTF. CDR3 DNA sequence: TGCGCCAGCAGCCAATCGACAGGGTTGGGGGAAAATGGCTACACCTTC.